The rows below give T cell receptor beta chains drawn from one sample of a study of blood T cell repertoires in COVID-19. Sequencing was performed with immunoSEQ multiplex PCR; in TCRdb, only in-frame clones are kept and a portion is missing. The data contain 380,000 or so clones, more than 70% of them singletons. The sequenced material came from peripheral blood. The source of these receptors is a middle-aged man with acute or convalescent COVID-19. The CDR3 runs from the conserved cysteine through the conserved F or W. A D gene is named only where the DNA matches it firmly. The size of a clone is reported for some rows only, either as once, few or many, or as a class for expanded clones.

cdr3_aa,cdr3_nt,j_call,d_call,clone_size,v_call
CASRDRGFNEQFF,TGTGCCAGCCGGGACAGGGGTTTCAATGAGCAGTTCTTC,TRBJ2-1,TRBD1,NA,TRBV12-3/TRBV12-4
CASSLIQGPGTF,TGTGCCAGCAGTTTAATCCAGGGGCCGGGCACCTTC,TRBJ1-2,NA,once,TRBV28
CASSLNGGAWNEQFF,TGTGCCAGCAGCTTAAACGGGGGGGCCTGGAATGAGCAGTTCTTC,TRBJ2-1,TRBD2,NA,TRBV7-3
CASSEGHRRGRGDTIYF,TGTGCCAGCAGTGAAGGTCACAGACGCGGGCGAGGAGACACCATATATTTT,TRBJ1-3,NA,NA,TRBV6-1
CASTPSGAGGELFF,TGTGCCAGCACACCCAGCGGGGCCGGCGGGGAGCTGTTTTTT,TRBJ2-2,TRBD2,NA,TRBV2
CASSEVSSYNEQFF,TGCGCCAGCAGTGAAGTCAGCTCCTACAATGAGCAGTTCTTC,TRBJ2-1,NA,once,TRBV10-2
CASSRLRVENQPQHF,TGTGCCAGCAGTCGCCTTCGGGTTGAAAATCAGCCCCAGCATTTT,TRBJ1-5,NA,NA,TRBV6-6
CASSQSRGARNSPLHF,TGTGCCAGCAGCCAATCTCGGGGGGCTCGGAATTCACCCCTCCACTTT,TRBJ1-6,NA,NA,TRBV16
CASSLTPVNTGELFF,TGTGCCAGCAGCTTAACACCAGTCAACACCGGGGAGCTGTTTTTT,TRBJ2-2,NA,NA,TRBV7-3
CASSQGGPTYEQYF,TGCGCCAGCAGCCAAGGGGGGCCGACCTACGAGCAGTACTTC,TRBJ2-7,NA,NA,TRBV4-3
CASSISGTPYEQYF,TGTGCCAGTAGTATAAGCGGGACACCATACGAGCAGTACTTC,TRBJ2-7,NA,NA,TRBV19
CASNSPGTAGNTIYF,TGTGCCAGCAACTCTCCCGGGACAGCTGGAAACACCATATATTTT,TRBJ1-3,TRBD1,NA,TRBV2
CSVYGTSGSVNTGELFF,TGCAGCGTGTACGGGACTAGCGGGAGCGTAAACACCGGGGAGCTGTTTTTT,TRBJ2-2,TRBD2,NA,TRBV29-1
CASSLDHSRGGQTF,TGTGCCAGCAGCTTAGATCATAGCAGGGGTGGTCAGACCTTC,TRBJ1-2,NA,NA,TRBV11-2
CASSLAPRSRDTGELFF,TGTGCCAGCAGCTTAGCGCCCCGGTCGAGGGACACCGGGGAGCTGTTTTTT,TRBJ2-2,NA,NA,TRBV7-2
CATSRSTGLNTEAFF,TGTGCCACCAGCAGATCTACAGGGCTGAACACTGAAGCTTTCTTT,TRBJ1-1,NA,NA,TRBV15